One sample yielded the 28 T cell receptor beta chains listed below, sequenced in a study of blood T cell repertoires in COVID-19 (dated by TCRdb to 2020 to 2021). The library relied on the immunoSEQ multiplex PCR assay. TCRdb obtained this table from immuneACCESS and retained in-frame rearrangements with V and J assigned. These tables miss some clones; where compared with another copy, unresolved V genes account for less than half of the shortfall, and the remainder is unexplained. The sample table records about 97,000 clones; almost 80% of these occur just once. About 9% of the sample is taken by the ten largest. Sequencing was done on a sample of peripheral blood. The receptors originated from a man aged 60 to 75 with active or convalescent COVID-19.

CDR3 sequence (DNA): TGTGCCAGCAGATTCGACAGGGCAGCGGGAAAACTGTTTTTT. Its protein product is CASRFDRAAGKLFF. The chain links TRBV6-5 to TRBJ1-4, with TRBD1 matching 7 bases. The V gene end was trimmed by 6 bases and the J gene end by 10 bases; junction bases not matched to a gene: 11. The CDR3 totals 14 residues. Per germline, CDR1 MNHEY and CDR2 SVGAGI.

This chain uses TRBV3-1 (or the pseudogene TRBV3-2) with TRBJ1-3, with no clear D. V lost 3 bases, J lost 4 bases, and 19 bases lay in between. Per germline, CDR1 LGHDT and CDR2 YNNKEL (reference sequence). CDR3 length equals 17 residues. CDR3 protein: CASSQADGRLWGNTIYF. Written as DNA, the CDR3 is TGTGCCAGCAGCCAGGCGGATGGCCGACTCTGGGGAAACACCATATATTTT.

The chain carries TRBV12-3 or TRBV12-4 and TRBJ1-1; D is possibly TRBD1 (6 bases). Trimming removed 6 bases at V and 3 bases at J, with 11 bases between. This CDR3 region has 13 residues. The CDR3 region has the DNA TGTGCCAGCAGGACAAACAGGGACACTGAAGCTTTCTTT. Its protein is CASRTNRDTEAFF.

The CDR3 sequence is CASSYDSYGYTF. The DNA of the CDR3 is TGCGCCAGCAGCTACGACAGCTATGGCTACACCTTC. The rearrangement joins TRBV5-1 to TRBJ1-2; weak D call: TRBD1 (5 bases). Germline CDR1 is SGHRS and CDR2 is YFSETQ. This CDR3 comprises 12 residues. V was pared by 3 bases and J by 4 bases, with 7 bases between.

The DNA for the CDR3 is TGCGCCAGCAGCTTGGGGGTTAGCGACTATGGCTACACCTTC. This sequence encodes CASSLGVSDYGYTF. V is TRBV5-1 and J is TRBJ1-2; D call uncertain. V was trimmed by 0 bases and J by 3 bases, leaving 9 bases between them. Germline-derived CDR1 and CDR2 are SGHRS and YFSETQ. This CDR3 contains 14 residues.

The chain joins TRBV7-2 to TRBJ2-1; the match to TRBD2 covers 15 bases. V dropped 5 bases and J dropped 12; count of bases not matched to a gene: 11. CDR3 length: 16 residues. Germline V CDR1 and CDR2: SGHTA, FQGNSA. The CDR3 here is CASSGMTGLAGGGQFF. CDR3 DNA sequence: TGTGCCAGCAGCGGGATGACGGGACTAGCGGGAGGTGGGCAGTTCTTC.

The chain joins TRBV10-3 to TRBJ2-1, with a weak D call TRBD1 (5 bases). Trimming cost V 6 bases and J 8 bases, with 17 bases left between them. The CDR3 sequence is 14 residues long. Germline V gene sequence: CDR1 ENHRY, CDR2 SYGVKD. The CDR3 nucleotides are TGTGCCATCAGATCGGAGACAGCACGCGATGAGCAGTTCTTC. Translated: CAIRSETARDEQFF.

The J gene is TRBJ2-1, the V gene TRBV7-9, with TRBD2 identical over 12 bases. CDR1 SEHNR and CDR2 FQNEAQ come from the germline V gene (reference sequence). This CDR3 spans 16 amino acids. Trimming at V came to 1 base and at J to 2 bases, leaving 0 bases not matched to a gene. The DNA for the CDR3 is TGTGCCAGCAGCTTAGGGACTAGCGGGACCTACAATGAGCAGTTCTTC. Translation: CASSLGTSGTYNEQFF.

J is TRBJ2-5 and V is TRBV9, with D perhaps matching TRBD2 (7 bases). V was shortened by 2 bases and J by 7 bases, with 18 bases between the two germline ends. Germline lookup yields CDR1 SGDLS and CDR2 YYNGEE. This CDR3 is built from 15 residues. CDR3 coding DNA: TGTGCCAGCAGCGTGGGGGGGGCCAGAGGAGGGACCCAGTACTTC. This translates into CASSVGGARGGTQYF.

A single count supports this clone. The chain links TRBV4-1 to TRBJ2-5; the D is unclear. V lost 1 base and J lost 5, with 14 bases in between. The CDR3 loop spans 15 amino acids. Germline V CDR1 and CDR2: MGHRA, YSYEKL. The CDR3 region is CASSQGSLAVETQYF. The CDR3 nucleotides are TGCGCCAGCAGCCAAGGATCCCTGGCCGTCGAGACCCAGTACTTC.

This clone was recorded a few times. This chain joins TRBV2 and TRBJ1-2; weak D call: TRBD1 (6 bases). CDR1 SNHLY and CDR2 FYNNEI come from the germline V gene. V was clipped by 8 bases and J by 7 bases, with 17 bases between them. The CDR3 loop spans 13 amino acids. CDR3: CASLTGLPSGYTF. The CDR3, as DNA: TGTGCCAGCCTTACAGGGTTACCTAGTGGCTACACCTTC.

The rearrangement joins TRBV5-1 to TRBJ1-6; no clear D. With 3 bases removed from V and 7 bases from J, the gap between germline ends came to 5 bases. CDR1 and CDR2 from the germline V gene are SGHRS and YFSETQ. The CDR3 is made up of 12 amino acids. The CDR3 spells CASSSGNSPLHF. In DNA form, the CDR3 reads TGCGCCAGCAGCTCCGGGAATTCACCCCTCCACTTT.

The chain's CDR3 is CASRGTRVLTRLNTGELFF. The CDR3 coding sequence is TGTGCCAGCAGGGGGACTAGGGTTCTCACGAGACTAAACACCGGGGAGCTGTTTTTT. The chain carries TRBV2 and TRBJ2-2; 8 nucleotides align to TRBD2. J lost 2 bases, V lost 6 bases, and 17 bases had no gene match. This CDR3 has 19 amino acids. Per germline, CDR1 SNHLY and CDR2 FYNNEI.

The sample holds a few counts of this clone. The chain combines TRBV5-6 with TRBJ2-7, with D maybe TRBD1 (6 bases). V was clipped by 0 bases and J by 3 bases, with 16 bases between them. Germline CDR1 and CDR2: SGHDT and YYEEEE. The CDR3 runs 16 residues. As DNA, the CDR3 is TGTGCCAGCAGCTTGGGGCCTCCGGGACAACTCTACGAGCAGTACGTC. This translates into CASSLGPPGQLYEQYV.

The chain carries TRBV2 and TRBJ1-2; TRBD1 might be the D (6 bases). The CDR3 spans 12 residues. V was shortened by 7 bases and J by 7 bases, with 13 bases between the two germline ends. Per the germline V gene, CDR1 is SNHLY and CDR2 is FYNNEI. CDR3 loop: CASTGAAPGYTF. The CDR3 bases are TGTGCCAGCACAGGGGCAGCCCCTGGCTACACCTTC.

The rearrangement links TRBV7-2 to TRBJ2-3; 11 bases fit TRBD2. The CDR3 runs 17 residues. CDR1 and CDR2 from the germline V gene are SGHTA and FQGNSA. J was trimmed by 0 bases and V by 3 bases; bases with no gene match: 5. Here the CDR3 DNA reads TGTGCCAGCAGCTTTAGCGGGAGGGCCGTAAGCACAGATACGCAGTATTTT. This encodes CASSFSGRAVSTDTQYF.

The chain is built from TRBV6-5 and TRBJ2-2; perhaps TRBD2 as D (5 bases). Trimming removed 2 bases from V and 4 bases from J, with 14 bases in between. CDR1 is MNHEY, CDR2 SVGAGI, per germline. The CDR3 runs to 16 residues. The CDR3 nucleotides read TGTGCCAGCAGTTACCGGTTCCCGGGGAGCACCGGGGAGCTGTTTTTT. It specifies CASSYRFPGSTGELFF.

This clone was found once. V usage is TRBV30 and J usage is TRBJ2-7; D remains ambiguous. Trimming cost V 3 bases and J 5 bases, with 11 bases left between them. Per germline, CDR1 GTSNPN and CDR2 SVGIG (reference sequence). This CDR3 contains 12 residues. DNA of the CDR3: TGTGCCTGGAGCAGCAGGTCCCACGAGCAGTACGTC. Translated: CAWSSRSHEQYV.

The V gene is TRBV11-3, the J gene TRBJ1-2; D remains unclear. Germline assignment: CDR1 SGHNT and CDR2 YENEEA. This CDR3 has 13 amino acids. V shed 2 bases and J shed 2 bases, with 6 bases lying between them. The CDR3 coding sequence is TGTGCCAGCAGCTTAAGTAGAAACTATGGCTACACCTTC. Translated: CASSLSRNYGYTF.

This rearrangement joins TRBV18 to TRBJ1-2, with TRBD1 matching 9 bases. The V gene's germline CDR1 is KGHSH and CDR2 LQKENI. Trimming removed 3 bases from V and 7 bases from J; junction bases left unmatched: 15. The CDR3 sequence is 17 residues long. CDR3 residues: CASSPRTGVAIFSGYTF. DNA for the CDR3: TGTGCCAGCTCACCCAGGACAGGGGTAGCAATATTTAGTGGCTACACCTTC.

The chain combines TRBV10-1 with TRBJ2-7; 13 bases map to TRBD2. Trimming took 5 bases from V and 5 from J; bases not matched to a gene: 6. The CDR3 loop spans 15 amino acids. Germline CDR1 is WNHNN and CDR2 is SYGVQD (reference sequence). The CDR3 region is CASSKGLAGVNEQYF. The CDR3 nucleotides are TGCGCCAGCAGTAAAGGACTAGCGGGAGTGAACGAGCAGTACTTC.

The chain uses TRBV5-1 and TRBJ2-2; no definite D call. The CDR3 extends over 13 amino acids. The ends were cut back, 0 bases at V and 3 bases at J, with 3 bases in the middle. The germline gives CDR1 SGHRS, CDR2 YFSETQ. The CDR3 region is CASSLDYTGELFF. The CDR3 DNA sequence: TGCGCCAGCAGCTTGGACTACACCGGGGAGCTGTTTTTT. Combining the CDR3 with reference TRBV5-1 and TRBJ2-2 gives the whole variable domain KAGVTQTPRYLIKTRGQQVTLSCSPISGHRSVSWYQQTPGQGLQFLFEYFSETQRNKGNFPGRFSGRQFSNSRSEMNVSTLELGDSALYLCASSLDYTGELFFGEGSRLTVL.

V gene TRBV18 combines with J gene TRBJ2-1, with TRBD2 as a possible D gene (6 bases). The CDR3 has 14 residues. V lost 6 bases and J 8 bases, leaving 17 bases between the germline ends. CDR1 and CDR2 from the germline V gene are KGHSH and LQKENI. CDR3 amino acids: CASSPRVREDEQFF. CDR3 in DNA: TGTGCCAGCTCCCCGCGAGTCAGGGAGGATGAGCAGTTCTTC.

This CDR3 is CAWSVQDTQYF. CDR3 in DNA: TGTGCCTGGAGTGTACAAGATACGCAGTATTTT. The chain has TRBV30 and TRBJ2-3; D remains ambiguous. CDR3 length: 11 residues. V lost 0 bases, J lost 5 bases, and 3 bases lay in between. Germline V gene data show CDR1 as GTSNPN and CDR2 as SVGIG (reference sequence). The full variable domain, in which reference TRBV30 and TRBJ2-3 provide the parts outside the CDR3, is SQTIHQWPATLVQPVGSPLSLECTVEGTSNPNLYWYRQAAGRGLQLLFYSVGIGQISSEVPQNLSASRPQDRQFILSSKKLLLSDSGFYLCAWSVQDTQYFGPGTRLTVL.

The V and J genes are TRBV9 and TRBJ1-1; TRBD1 might be the D (6 bases). The germline CDR1 and CDR2 sequences are SGDLS and YYNGEE. The CDR3 runs 15 residues. V dropped 3 bases and J dropped 3 bases, with 15 bases sitting between them. CDR3 bases: TGTGCCAGCAGCGAATCCGGGACATGGGACACTGAAGCTTTCTTT. It encodes CASSESGTWDTEAFF.

This clone was detected a few times. V and J are TRBV3-1 (or the pseudogene TRBV3-2) and TRBJ1-2, with no clear D. Germline CDR1 and CDR2: LGHDT and YNNKEL (reference sequence). This CDR3 spans 14 amino acids. V was pared by 4 bases and J by 4 bases, with 13 bases between. CDR3 coding DNA: TGTGCCAGCAGCCGATCCGAGGCGGGCTATGGCTACACCTTC. This translates into CASSRSEAGYGYTF.

The gene calls are TRBV3-1 (or the pseudogene TRBV3-2) and TRBJ2-3, with 12 bases aligning to TRBD2. From germline, CDR1 is LGHDT and CDR2 YNNKEL (reference sequence). The V gene end was trimmed by 2 bases and the J gene end by 8 bases; junction bases not matched to a gene: 11. CDR3 size: 17 residues. The CDR3 loop is CASSQTRTSGALVTQYF. The CDR3 DNA reads TGTGCCAGCAGCCAAACCCGGACTAGCGGGGCTCTGGTTACGCAGTATTTT.

This clone was seen once. The rearrangement joins TRBV10-1 to TRBJ1-1; weak D call: TRBD1 (5 bases). The V gene lost 5 bases and the J gene lost 5 bases, with 12 bases spanning the gap. Germline V gene data show CDR1 as WNHNN and CDR2 as SYGVQD (reference sequence). The CDR3 consists of 13 residues. In DNA form, the CDR3 reads TGCGCCAGCAGTTATCAGGGTCGGACTGAAGCTTTCTTT. This translates into CASSYQGRTEAFF.